Sequencing of this T cell receptor beta chain was carried out in a study of blood T cells in healthy people across ages. V gave up 4 bases and J gave up 7 bases; unmatched junction bases: 5. This CDR3 is built from 14 residues. Per germline, CDR1 MNHNS and CDR2 SASEGT. Alongside a J-beta primer mix, a sample-barcoded 5' primer served in a second PCR lasting roughly 7 to 11 cycles. TCRdb re-analysed the 5' RACE reads in MiXCR, keeping a single row per CDR3 protein. The table has more than 1,400,000 distinct CDR3 sequences, 42% seen once. Sequences were obtained from blood. This receptor was obtained from a woman in her late teens or twenties in good health. V and J are TRBV6-1 and TRBJ2-1; 9 positions match TRBD1. The CDR3 DNA sequence: TGTGCCAGCAGTGCGGACAGGGGTTGGAATGAGCAGTTCTTC. This translates into CASSADRGWNEQFF.